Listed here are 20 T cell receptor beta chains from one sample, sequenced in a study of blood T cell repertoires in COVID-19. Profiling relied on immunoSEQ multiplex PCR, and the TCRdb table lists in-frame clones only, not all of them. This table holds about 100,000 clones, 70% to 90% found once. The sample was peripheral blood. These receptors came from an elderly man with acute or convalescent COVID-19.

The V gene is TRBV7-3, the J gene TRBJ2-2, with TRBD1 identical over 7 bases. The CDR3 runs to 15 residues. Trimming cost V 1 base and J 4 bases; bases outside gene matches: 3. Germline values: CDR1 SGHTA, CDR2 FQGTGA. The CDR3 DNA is TGTGCCAGCAGCTTAAACAGGGGCGGCACCGGGGAGCTGTTTTTT. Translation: CASSLNRGGTGELFF.

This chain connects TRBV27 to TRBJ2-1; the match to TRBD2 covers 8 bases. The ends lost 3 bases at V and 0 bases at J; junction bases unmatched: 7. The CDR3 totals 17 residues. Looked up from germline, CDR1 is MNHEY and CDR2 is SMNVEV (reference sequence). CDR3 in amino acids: CASSFQQRESSYNEQFF. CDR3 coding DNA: TGTGCCAGCAGTTTCCAGCAGCGGGAGAGCTCCTACAATGAGCAGTTCTTC.

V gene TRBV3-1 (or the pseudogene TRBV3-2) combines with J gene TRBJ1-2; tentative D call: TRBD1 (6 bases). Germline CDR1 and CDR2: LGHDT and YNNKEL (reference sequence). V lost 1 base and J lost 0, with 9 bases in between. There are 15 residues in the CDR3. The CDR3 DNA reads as TGTGCCAGCAGCCAAGTCGGGACACCTAACTATGGCTACACCTTC. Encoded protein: CASSQVGTPNYGYTF.

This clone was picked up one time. The CDR3 region is CASSLAGQGGNQPQHF. CDR3 DNA sequence: TGTGCCAGCAGTTTAGCGGGACAGGGGGGCAATCAGCCCCAGCATTTT. The genes are TRBV28 and TRBJ1-5; 11 bases are shared with TRBD1. Germline V gives CDR1 MDHEN, CDR2 SYDVKM. The trim removed 2 bases at V and 2 bases at J, leaving 2 bases unmatched. The CDR3 is made up of 16 amino acids.

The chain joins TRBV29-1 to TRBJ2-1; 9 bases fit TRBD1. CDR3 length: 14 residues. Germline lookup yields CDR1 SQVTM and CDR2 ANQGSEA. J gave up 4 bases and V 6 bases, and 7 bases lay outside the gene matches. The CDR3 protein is CSVTQGATYNEQFF. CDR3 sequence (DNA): TGCAGCGTGACACAGGGGGCAACATACAATGAGCAGTTCTTC.

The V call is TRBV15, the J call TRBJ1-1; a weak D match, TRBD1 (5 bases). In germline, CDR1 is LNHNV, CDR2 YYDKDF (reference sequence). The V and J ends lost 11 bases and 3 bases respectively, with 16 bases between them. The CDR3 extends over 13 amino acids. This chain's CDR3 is CACGRGRDTEAFF. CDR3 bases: TGTGCCTGTGGTAGGGGCCGGGACACTGAAGCTTTCTTT.

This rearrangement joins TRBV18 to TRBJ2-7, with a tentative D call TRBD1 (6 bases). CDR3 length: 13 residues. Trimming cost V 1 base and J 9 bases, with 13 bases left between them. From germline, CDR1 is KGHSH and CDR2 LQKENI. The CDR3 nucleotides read TGTGCCAGCTCACCACTAGGCAGGGGCTTGCAGTACTTC. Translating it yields CASSPLGRGLQYF.

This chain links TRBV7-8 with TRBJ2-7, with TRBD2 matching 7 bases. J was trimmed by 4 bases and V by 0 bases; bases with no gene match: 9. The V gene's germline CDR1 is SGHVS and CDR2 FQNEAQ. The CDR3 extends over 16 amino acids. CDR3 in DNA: TGTGCCAGCAGCTTAGCGGCCCCAAGGACTAGTTACGAGCAGTACTTC. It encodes CASSLAAPRTSYEQYF.

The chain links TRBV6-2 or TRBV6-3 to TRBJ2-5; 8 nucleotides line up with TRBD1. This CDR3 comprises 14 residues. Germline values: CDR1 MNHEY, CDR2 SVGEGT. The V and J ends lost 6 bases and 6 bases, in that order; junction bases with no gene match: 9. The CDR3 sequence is CASSSAGGVKTQYF. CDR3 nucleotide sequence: TGTGCCAGCAGCTCTGCAGGGGGCGTAAAGACCCAGTACTTC.

The CDR3 sequence: CASRRGTSSDEQYF. In DNA, the CDR3 is TGCGCCAGCAGGCGAGGGACTAGCTCGGACGAGCAGTACTTC. The genes are TRBV5-1 and TRBJ2-7; 9 bases fit TRBD2. Losses at the gene ends were 5 bases for V and 5 bases for J; bases not matched to a gene: 8. Germline CDR1 and CDR2: SGHRS and YFSETQ. CDR3 size: 14 residues.

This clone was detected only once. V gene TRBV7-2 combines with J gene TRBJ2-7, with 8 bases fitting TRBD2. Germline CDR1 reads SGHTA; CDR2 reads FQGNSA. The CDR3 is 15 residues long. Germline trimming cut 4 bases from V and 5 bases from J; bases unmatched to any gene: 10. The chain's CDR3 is CASSSRGGGSDEQYF. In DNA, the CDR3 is TGTGCCAGCAGCTCCCGGGGGGGAGGGTCCGACGAGCAGTACTTC.

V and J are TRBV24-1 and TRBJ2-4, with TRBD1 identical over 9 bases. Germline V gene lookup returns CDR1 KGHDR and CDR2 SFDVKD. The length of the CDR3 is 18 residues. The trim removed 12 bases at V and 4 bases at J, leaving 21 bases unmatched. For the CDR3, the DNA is TGTGCCGCGGAACCTGACCGGGACAGGGATCGGTGGAAAAACATTCAGTACTTC. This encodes CAAEPDRDRDRWKNIQYF.

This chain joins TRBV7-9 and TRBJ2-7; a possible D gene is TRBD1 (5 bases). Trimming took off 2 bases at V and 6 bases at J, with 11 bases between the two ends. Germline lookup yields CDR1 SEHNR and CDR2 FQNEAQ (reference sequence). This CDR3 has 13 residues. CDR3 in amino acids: CASSLSSQGEQYF. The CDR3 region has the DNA TGTGCCAGCAGCTTAAGCAGTCAGGGCGAGCAGTACTTC.

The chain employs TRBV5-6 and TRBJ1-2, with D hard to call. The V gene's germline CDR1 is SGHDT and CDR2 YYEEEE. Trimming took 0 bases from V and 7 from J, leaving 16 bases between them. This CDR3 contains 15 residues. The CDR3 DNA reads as TGTGCCAGCAGCTTGGCGGATAACCGGGGAACTGGCTACACCTTC. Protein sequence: CASSLADNRGTGYTF.

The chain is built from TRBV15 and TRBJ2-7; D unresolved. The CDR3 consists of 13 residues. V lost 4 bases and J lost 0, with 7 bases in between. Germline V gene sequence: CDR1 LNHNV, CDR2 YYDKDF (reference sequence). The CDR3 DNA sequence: TGTGCCACCAGCACGATTAGCTCCTACGAGCAGTACTTC. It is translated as CATSTISSYEQYF.

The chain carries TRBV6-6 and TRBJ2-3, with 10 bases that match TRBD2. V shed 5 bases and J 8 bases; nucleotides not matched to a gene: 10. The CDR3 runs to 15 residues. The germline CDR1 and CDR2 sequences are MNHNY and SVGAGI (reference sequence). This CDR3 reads CASSRGPLAGVTQYF. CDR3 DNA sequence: TGTGCCAGCAGTCGGGGGCCGCTAGCGGGAGTTACGCAGTATTTT.

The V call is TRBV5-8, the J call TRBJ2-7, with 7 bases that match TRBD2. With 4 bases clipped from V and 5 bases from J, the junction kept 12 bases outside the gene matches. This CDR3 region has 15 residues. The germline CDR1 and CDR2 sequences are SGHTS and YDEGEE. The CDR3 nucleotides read TGTGCCAGCAGCCAGGGACTAACGGGAAACAACGAGCAGTACTTC. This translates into CASSQGLTGNNEQYF.

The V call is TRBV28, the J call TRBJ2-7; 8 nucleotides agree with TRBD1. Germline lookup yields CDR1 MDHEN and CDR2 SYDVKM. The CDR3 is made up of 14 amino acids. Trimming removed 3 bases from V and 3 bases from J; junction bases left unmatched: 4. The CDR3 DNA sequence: TGTGCCAGCAGTTTGAGGACAGGGAACTACGAGCAGTACTTC. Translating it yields CASSLRTGNYEQYF. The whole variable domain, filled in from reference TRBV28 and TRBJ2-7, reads DVKVTQSSRYLVKRTGEKVFLECVQDMDHENMFWYRQDPGLGLRLIYFSYDVKMKEKGDIPEGYSVSREKKERFSLILESASTNQTSMYLCASSLRTGNYEQYFGPGTRLTVT.

The CDR3 DNA sequence: TGTGCCAGCAGCCAAGATGGGCGAGGGCCTATGTACGGTGGCTACACCTTC. It yields the protein CASSQDGRGPMYGGYTF. The V gene is TRBV4-2, the J gene TRBJ1-2; D is ambiguous. Trimming took 0 bases from V and 7 from J, leaving 21 bases between them. There are 17 residues in the CDR3. Germline assignment: CDR1 LGHNA and CDR2 YNFKEQ.

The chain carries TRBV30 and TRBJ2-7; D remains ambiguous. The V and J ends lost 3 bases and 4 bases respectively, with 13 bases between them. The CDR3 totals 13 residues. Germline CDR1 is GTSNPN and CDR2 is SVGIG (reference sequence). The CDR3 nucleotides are TGTGCCTGGAGCGCGGCTCTTGCTTACGAGCAGTACTTC. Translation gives CAWSAALAYEQYF.